This T cell receptor (beta chain) was obtained from a study of shared clonotypes between healthy human individuals. This CDR3 is 15 amino acids long. Germline CDR1 MGHDK, CDR2 SYGVNS. Trimming took 5 bases from V and 8 from J; bases not matched to a gene: 9. TCRdb's table, derived via immunoSEQ multiplex PCR, lists solely in-frame clones and lacks some. The sample includes roughly 400,000 clones, approximately 96% of them seen just once. The sequence derives from a man in his thirties or forties in good health. The specimen sequenced was memory CD8+ T cells sorted from blood. As for subset: CD45RO+ cells pooled with CCR7-negative TemRA cells. The chain carries TRBV25-1 and TRBJ1-4, with TRBD1 identical over 9 bases. CDR3 residues: CASSHTGGDAEKLFF. The DNA for the CDR3 is TGTGCCAGCAGTCATACAGGGGGCGATGCCGAAAAACTGTTTTTT. The whole variable domain, filled in from reference TRBV25-1 and TRBJ1-4, reads EADIYQTPRYLVIGTGKKITLECSQTMGHDKMYWYQQDPGMELHLIHYSYGVNSTEKGDLSSESTVSRIRTEHFPLTLESARPSHTSQYLCASSHTGGDAEKLFFGSGTQLSVL.